This TCR beta chain was sequenced during a study of CD8+ T cells in alopecia areata. RNA was extracted and reverse transcribed into cDNA as the sequencing template. Clones were read by immunoSEQ multiplex PCR, and TCRdb kept only the in-frame ones, dropping some. Of around 120,000 clones in the sample, approximately 53% were seen once. The CDR3 length is 14 residues. Trimming stripped 0 bases from V and 10 bases from J, with 10 bases between. CDR1 is ENHRY and CDR2 is SYGVKD in the germline V gene. The table lists this clone with a few counts. Its antigen remains unknown. Study observations and caveats: Normal skin contains resident alphabeta T cells, and these are also sequenced in scalp samples.

Sample treatment: oral pan-JAK inhibitor, 5-10 mg twice daily. The input for sequencing was CD4+ T cells sorted from blood, taken at week 4, from a patient treated with tofacitinib. This chain links TRBV10-3 with TRBJ1-6; TRBD1 might be the D (5 bases). The receptor was isolated from a human donor with alopecia areata. CDR3 sequence: CAISESGTRSPLHF. CDR3 sequence (DNA): TGTGCCATCAGTGAGTCTGGGACTCGCTCACCCCTCCACTTT.